These T cell receptor beta chains were read from a single sample in a study of vaccination and CD4 T cells after COVID-19. TCRdb independently ran MiXCR on the PCR reads; one entry per CDR3 protein. The data contain more than 7,500 distinct CDR3 sequences, approximately 48% of them singletons. Their antigens remain unidentified. Specimen: CD4+ T cells from blood, cultured in vitro. Receptor source: a human donor in good health. Both conserved end residues are part of each CDR3. Each record gives: clone size, D gene, J gene, V gene, CDR3 protein, CDR3 DNA. The D gene is left open where the match is weak. The size entry is marked missing in some rows and otherwise reads once, few, many or a size class.

medium-sized,.,TRBJ1-2,TRBV7-2,CASSKAQGNGYTF,TGTGCCAGCAGCAAAGCACAGGGAAATGGCTACACCTTC
.,TRBD2,TRBJ2-7,TRBV10-2,CASSITSGRGEQYF,TGCGCCAGCAGTATTACTAGCGGGAGGGGCGAGCAGTACTTC
.,.,TRBJ2-1,TRBV7-2,CASSFLDTITFF,TGTGCCAGCAGCTTCTTGGATACGATTACGTTCTTC
.,TRBD2,TRBJ2-7,TRBV7-8,CASSSRGGAYEQYF,TGTGCCAGCAGCTCTCGGGGGGGAGCCTACGAGCAGTACTTC
.,TRBD1,TRBJ1-1,TRBV19,CASTGGWTGSTEAFF,TGTGCCAGTACCGGCGGTTGGACAGGGAGCACTGAAGCTTTCTTT
few,.,TRBJ1-4,TRBV4-1,CASSHSGTGEKLFF,TGCGCCAGCAGCCACTCAGGAACGGGTGAAAAACTGTTTTTT
.,.,TRBJ2-7,TRBV7-6,CASSRGGSYEQYF,TGTGCCAGCAGCCGTGGGGGGAGCTACGAGCAGTACTTC
few,TRBD1,TRBJ1-2,TRBV15,CATSRPGGGYGYTF,TGTGCCACCAGCCGCCCAGGGGGTGGCTATGGCTACACCTTC
few,TRBD2,TRBJ2-5,TRBV15,CATSREYAGGPLETQYF,TGTGCCACCAGCAGAGAGTATGCGGGGGGGCCTCTGGAGACCCAGTACTTC
few,TRBD1,TRBJ1-2,TRBV6-4,CASSPGTANYGYTF,TGTGCCAGCAGTCCCGGGACAGCTAACTATGGCTACACCTTC
few,.,TRBJ1-5,TRBV6-1,CASSGGVQYSNQPQHF,TGTGCCAGCAGTGGAGGGGTTCAATATAGCAATCAGCCCCAGCATTTT
.,TRBD2,TRBJ2-1,TRBV30,CAWSARAGLAGGPQFF,TGTGCCTGGAGTGCTCGGGCGGGACTAGCGGGAGGGCCCCAGTTCTTC
few,.,TRBJ2-5,TRBV6-1,CASSDQGTETQYF,TGTGCCAGCAGTGACCAGGGGACAGAGACCCAGTACTTC
.,.,TRBJ2-5,TRBV6-1,CASSQQKETQYF,TGTGCCAGCAGCCAACAGAAAGAGACCCAGTACTTC
.,.,TRBJ1-2,TRBV19,CASSIMAGSDYGYTF,TGTGCCAGTAGTATTATGGCAGGGAGCGACTATGGCTACACCTTC
.,.,TRBJ2-7,TRBV5-1,CASSLGGPGRDEQYF,TGCGCCAGCAGCTTGGGGGGACCGGGTCGGGACGAGCAGTACTTC
.,TRBD2,TRBJ2-1,TRBV6-4,CASSHREGNEQFF,TGTGCCAGCAGTCATAGGGAGGGGAATGAGCAGTTCTTC